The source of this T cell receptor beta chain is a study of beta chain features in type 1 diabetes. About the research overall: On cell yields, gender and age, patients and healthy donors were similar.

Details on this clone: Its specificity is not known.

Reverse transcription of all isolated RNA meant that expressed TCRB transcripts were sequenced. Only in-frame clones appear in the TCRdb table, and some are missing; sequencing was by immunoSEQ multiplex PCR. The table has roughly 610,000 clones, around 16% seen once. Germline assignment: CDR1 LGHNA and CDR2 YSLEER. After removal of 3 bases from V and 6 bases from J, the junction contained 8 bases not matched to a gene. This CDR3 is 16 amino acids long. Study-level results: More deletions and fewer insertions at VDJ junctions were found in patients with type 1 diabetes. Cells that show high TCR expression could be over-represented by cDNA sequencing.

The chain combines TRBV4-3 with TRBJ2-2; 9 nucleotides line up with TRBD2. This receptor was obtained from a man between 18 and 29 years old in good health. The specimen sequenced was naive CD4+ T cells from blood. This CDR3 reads CASSHLSGSRSGELFF. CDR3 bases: TGCGCCAGCAGCCATCTTAGCGGGAGTCGCTCCGGGGAGCTGTTTTTT.